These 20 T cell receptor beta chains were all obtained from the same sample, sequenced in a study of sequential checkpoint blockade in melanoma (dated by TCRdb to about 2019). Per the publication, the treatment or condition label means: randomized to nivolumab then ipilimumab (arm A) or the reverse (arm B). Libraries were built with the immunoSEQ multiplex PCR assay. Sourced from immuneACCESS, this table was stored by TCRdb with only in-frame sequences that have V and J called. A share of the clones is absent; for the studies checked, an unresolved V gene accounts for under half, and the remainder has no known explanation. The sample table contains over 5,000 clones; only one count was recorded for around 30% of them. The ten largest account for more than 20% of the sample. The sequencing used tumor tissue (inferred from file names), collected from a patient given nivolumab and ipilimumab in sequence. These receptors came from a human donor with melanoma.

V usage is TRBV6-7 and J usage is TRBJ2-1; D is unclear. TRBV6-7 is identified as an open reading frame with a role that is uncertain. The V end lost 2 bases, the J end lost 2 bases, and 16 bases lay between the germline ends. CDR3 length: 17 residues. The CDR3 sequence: CASSYPDETIAYNEQFF. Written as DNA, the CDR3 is TGTGCCAGCAGTTACCCGGATGAGACCATCGCCTACAATGAGCAGTTCTTC.

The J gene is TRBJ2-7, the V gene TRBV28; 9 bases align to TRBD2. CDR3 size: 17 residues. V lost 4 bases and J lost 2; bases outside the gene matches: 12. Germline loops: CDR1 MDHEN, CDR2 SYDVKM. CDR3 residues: CASSSLRRLAGTYEQYF. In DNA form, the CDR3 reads TGTGCCAGCAGTTCGCTGCGGAGGCTAGCGGGAACCTACGAGCAGTACTTC.

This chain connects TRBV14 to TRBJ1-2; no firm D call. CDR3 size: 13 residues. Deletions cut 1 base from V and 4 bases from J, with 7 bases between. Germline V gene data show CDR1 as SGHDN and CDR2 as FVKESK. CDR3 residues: CASSQGRIYGYTF. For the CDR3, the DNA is TGTGCCAGCAGCCAAGGAAGGATCTATGGCTACACCTTC.

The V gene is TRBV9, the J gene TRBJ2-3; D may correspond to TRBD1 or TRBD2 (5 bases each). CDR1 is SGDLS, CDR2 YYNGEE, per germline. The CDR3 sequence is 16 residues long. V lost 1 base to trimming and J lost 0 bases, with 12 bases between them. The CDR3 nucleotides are TGTGCCAGCAGCGTAAGTGGGACGGCTAGCACAGATACGCAGTATTTT. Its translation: CASSVSGTASTDTQYF.

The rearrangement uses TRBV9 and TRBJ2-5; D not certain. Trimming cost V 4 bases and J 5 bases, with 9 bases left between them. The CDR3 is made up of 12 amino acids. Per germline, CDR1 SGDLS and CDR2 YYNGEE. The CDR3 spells CASSRASETQYF. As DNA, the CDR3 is TGTGCCAGCAGCAGGGCTTCGGAGACCCAGTACTTC.

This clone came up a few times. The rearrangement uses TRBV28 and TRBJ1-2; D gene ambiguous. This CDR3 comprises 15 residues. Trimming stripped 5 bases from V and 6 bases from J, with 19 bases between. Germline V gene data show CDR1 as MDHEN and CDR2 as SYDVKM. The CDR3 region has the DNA TGTGCCAGCAGTGCCGACGGGAAAGGATGGCATGGCTACACCTTC. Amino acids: CASSADGKGWHGYTF.

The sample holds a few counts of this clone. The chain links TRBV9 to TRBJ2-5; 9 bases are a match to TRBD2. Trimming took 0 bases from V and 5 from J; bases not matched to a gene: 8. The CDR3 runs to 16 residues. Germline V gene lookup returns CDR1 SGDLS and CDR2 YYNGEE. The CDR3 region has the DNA TGTGCCAGCAGCGTAGGGGTAGGACTAGCGTTGGAGACCCAGTACTTC. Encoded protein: CASSVGVGLALETQYF. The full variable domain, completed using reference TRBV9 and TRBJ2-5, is DSGVTQTPKHLITATGQRVTLRCSPRSGDLSVYWYQQSLDQGLQFLIQYYNGEERAKGNILERFSAQQFPDLHSELNLSSLELGDSALYFCASSVGVGLALETQYFGPGTRLLVL.

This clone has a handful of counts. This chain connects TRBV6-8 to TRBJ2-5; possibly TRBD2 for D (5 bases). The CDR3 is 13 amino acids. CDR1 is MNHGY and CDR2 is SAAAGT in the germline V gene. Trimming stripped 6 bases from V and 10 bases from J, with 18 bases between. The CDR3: CASSPDILRGQYF. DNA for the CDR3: TGTGCCAGCAGCCCCGATATCCTTCGGGGCCAGTACTTC.

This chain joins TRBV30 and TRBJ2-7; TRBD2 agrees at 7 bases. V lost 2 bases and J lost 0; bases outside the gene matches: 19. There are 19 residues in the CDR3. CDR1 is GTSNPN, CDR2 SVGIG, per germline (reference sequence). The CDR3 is CAWSPPSDGAGLLSYEQYF. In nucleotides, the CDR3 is TGTGCCTGGAGTCCCCCTTCGGACGGAGCGGGGCTCCTCTCCTACGAGCAGTACTTC.

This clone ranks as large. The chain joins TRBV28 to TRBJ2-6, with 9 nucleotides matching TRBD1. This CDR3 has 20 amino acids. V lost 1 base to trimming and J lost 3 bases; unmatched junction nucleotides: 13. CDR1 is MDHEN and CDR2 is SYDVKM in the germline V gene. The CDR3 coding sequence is TGTGCCAGCAGTTTATCAAACATCGGGACAGGGTTCGTTGGGGCCAACGTCCTGACTTTC. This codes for CASSLSNIGTGFVGANVLTF. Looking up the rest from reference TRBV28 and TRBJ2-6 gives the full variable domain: DVKVTQSSRYLVKRTGEKVFLECVQDMDHENMFWYRQDPGLGLRLIYFSYDVKMKEKGDIPEGYSVSREKKERFSLILESASTNQTSMYLCASSLSNIGTGFVGANVLTFGAGSRLTVL.

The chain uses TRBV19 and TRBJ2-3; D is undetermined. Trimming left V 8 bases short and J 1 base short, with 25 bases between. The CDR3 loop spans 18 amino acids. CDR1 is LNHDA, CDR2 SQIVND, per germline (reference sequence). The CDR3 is CASSPPPGYGAGTDTQYF. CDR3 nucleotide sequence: TGTGCCAGTTCCCCCCCACCCGGGTACGGAGCAGGCACAGATACGCAGTATTTT.

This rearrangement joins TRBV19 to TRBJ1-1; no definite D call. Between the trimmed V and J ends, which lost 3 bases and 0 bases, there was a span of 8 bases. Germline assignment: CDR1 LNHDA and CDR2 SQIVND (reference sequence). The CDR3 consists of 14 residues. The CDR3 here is CASSMFWLNTEAFF. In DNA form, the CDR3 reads TGTGCCAGTAGTATGTTCTGGTTGAACACTGAAGCTTTCTTT.

The CDR3 DNA reads TGTGCCACCAGCAGAGATAGCGGAAACACAGATACGCAGTATTTT. This sequence encodes CATSRDSGNTDTQYF. This chain joins TRBV15 and TRBJ2-3; D is possibly TRBD2 (6 bases). The CDR3 contains 15 residues. The germline V gene encodes CDR1 LNHNV and CDR2 YYDKDF (reference sequence). The V end was cut by 0 bases, the J end by 2 bases, with 9 bases between.

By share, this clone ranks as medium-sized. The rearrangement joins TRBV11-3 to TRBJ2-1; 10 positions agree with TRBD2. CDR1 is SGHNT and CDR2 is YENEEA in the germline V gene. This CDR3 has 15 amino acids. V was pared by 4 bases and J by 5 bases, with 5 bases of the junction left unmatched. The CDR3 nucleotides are TGTGCCAGCAGCTCCCTAGCGGGAGTACACAATGAGCAGTTCTTC. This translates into CASSSLAGVHNEQFF.

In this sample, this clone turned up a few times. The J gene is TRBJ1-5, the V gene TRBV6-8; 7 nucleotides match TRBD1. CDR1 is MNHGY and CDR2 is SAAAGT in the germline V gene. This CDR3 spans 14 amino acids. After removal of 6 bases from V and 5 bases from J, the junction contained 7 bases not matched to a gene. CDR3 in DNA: TGTGCCAGCAGCCGTACAGGGGCTCATCAGCCCCAGCATTTT. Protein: CASSRTGAHQPQHF.

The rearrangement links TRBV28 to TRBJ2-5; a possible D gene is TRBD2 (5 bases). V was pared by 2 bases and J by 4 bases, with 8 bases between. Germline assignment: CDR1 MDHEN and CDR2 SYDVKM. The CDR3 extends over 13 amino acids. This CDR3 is CASSLEGVETQYF. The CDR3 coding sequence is TGTGCCAGCAGTTTAGAGGGTGTAGAGACCCAGTACTTC.

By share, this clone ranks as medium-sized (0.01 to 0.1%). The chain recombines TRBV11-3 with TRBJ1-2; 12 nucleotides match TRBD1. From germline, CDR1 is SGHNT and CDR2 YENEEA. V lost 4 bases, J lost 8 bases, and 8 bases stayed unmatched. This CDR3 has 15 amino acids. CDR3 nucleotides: TGTGCCAGCAGCTCACGTGGGACAGGGGGCAGAGGCTACACCTTC. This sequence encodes CASSSRGTGGRGYTF. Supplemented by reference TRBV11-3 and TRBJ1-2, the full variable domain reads EAGVVQSPRYKIIEKKQPVAFWCNPISGHNTLYWYLQNLGQGPELLIRYENEEAVDDSQLPKDRFSAERLKGVDSTLKIQPAELGDSAVYLCASSSRGTGGRGYTFGSGTRLTVV.

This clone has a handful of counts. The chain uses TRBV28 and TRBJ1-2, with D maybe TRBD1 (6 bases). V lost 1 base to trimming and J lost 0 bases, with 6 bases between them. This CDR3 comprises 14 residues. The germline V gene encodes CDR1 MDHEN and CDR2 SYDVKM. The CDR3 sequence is CASSLYRANYGYTF. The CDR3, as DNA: TGTGCCAGCAGTTTATACAGGGCTAACTATGGCTACACCTTC.

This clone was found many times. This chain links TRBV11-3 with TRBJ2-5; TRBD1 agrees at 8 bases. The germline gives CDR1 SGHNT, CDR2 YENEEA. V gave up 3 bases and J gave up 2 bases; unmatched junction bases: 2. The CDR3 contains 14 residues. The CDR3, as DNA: TGTGCCAGCAGCTTCGGACAGGGACAAGAGACCCAGTACTTC. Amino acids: CASSFGQGQETQYF.

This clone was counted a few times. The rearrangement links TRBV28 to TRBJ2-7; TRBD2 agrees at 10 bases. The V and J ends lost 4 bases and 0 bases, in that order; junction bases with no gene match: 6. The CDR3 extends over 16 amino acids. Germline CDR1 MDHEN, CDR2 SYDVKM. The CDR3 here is CASSSYSGRSSYEQYF. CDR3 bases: TGTGCCAGCAGTTCCTATAGCGGGAGGAGCTCCTACGAGCAGTACTTC.